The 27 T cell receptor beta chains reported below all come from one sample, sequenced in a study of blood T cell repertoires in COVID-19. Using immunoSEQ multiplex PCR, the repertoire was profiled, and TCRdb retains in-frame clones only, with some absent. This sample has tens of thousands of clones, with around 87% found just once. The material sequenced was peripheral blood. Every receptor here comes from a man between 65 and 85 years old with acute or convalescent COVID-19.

The CDR3 loop is CASSQERSDSNYGYTF. Here the CDR3 DNA reads TGTGCCAGCAGCCAAGAGCGCTCGGACAGCAACTATGGCTACACCTTC. This chain connects TRBV3-1 (or the pseudogene TRBV3-2) to TRBJ1-2; D is possibly TRBD1 (6 bases). The V gene's germline CDR1 is LGHDT and CDR2 YNNKEL (reference sequence). The V gene lost 0 bases and the J gene lost 2 bases, with 13 bases spanning the gap. The CDR3 covers 16 residues.

CDR3 bases: TGTGCCAGCAGTTCGGTTGAGGCTCCCCAGCATTTT. As protein: CASSSVEAPQHF. This rearrangement joins TRBV28 to TRBJ1-5; D unresolved. CDR3 size: 12 residues. V gave up 4 bases and J gave up 10 bases, with 11 bases separating them. Germline V gives CDR1 MDHEN, CDR2 SYDVKM. Using reference TRBV28 and TRBJ1-5 for the parts outside the CDR3, the full variable domain is DVKVTQSSRYLVKRTGEKVFLECVQDMDHENMFWYRQDPGLGLRLIYFSYDVKMKEKGDIPEGYSVSREKKERFSLILESASTNQTSMYLCASSSVEAPQHFGDGTRLSIL.

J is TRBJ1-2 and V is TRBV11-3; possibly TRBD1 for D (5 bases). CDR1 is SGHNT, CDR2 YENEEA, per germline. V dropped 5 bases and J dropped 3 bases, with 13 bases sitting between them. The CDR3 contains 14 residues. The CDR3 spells CASSPLQAYYGYTF. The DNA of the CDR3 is TGTGCCAGCAGCCCATTACAGGCGTACTATGGCTACACCTTC.

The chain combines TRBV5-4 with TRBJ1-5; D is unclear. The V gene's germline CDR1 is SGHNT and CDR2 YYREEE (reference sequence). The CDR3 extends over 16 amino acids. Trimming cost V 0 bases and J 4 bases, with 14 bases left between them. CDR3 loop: CASSLGAPSPNQPQHF. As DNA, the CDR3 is TGTGCCAGCAGCTTGGGGGCACCCAGTCCTAATCAGCCCCAGCATTTT.

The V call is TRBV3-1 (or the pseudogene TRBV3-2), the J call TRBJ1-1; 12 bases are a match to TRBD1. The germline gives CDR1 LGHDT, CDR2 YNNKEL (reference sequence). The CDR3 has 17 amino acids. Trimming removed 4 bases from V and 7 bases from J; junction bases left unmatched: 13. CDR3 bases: TGTGCCAGCAGCCCACGAGCGGGACAGGGGGCGCATGATGAAGCTTTCTTT. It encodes CASSPRAGQGAHDEAFF.

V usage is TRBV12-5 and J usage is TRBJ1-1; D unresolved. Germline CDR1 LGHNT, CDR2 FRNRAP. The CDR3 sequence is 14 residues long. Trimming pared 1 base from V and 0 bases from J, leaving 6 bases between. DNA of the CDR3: TGTGCTAGTGGTTTGGGAGAGTTGAACACTGAAGCTTTCTTT. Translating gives CASGLGELNTEAFF.

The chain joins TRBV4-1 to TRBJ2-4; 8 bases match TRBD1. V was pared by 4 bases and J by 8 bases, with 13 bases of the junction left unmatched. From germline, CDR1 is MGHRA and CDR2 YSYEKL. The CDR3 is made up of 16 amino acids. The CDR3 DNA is TGCGCCAGCAGCCCTACGACAGGGGCGAGGGTAGACATTCAGTACTTC. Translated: CASSPTTGARVDIQYF.

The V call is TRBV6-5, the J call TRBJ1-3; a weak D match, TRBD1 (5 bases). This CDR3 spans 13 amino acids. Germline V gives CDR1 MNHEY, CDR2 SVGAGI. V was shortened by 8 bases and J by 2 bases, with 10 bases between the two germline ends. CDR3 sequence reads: CASRVRAGNTIYF. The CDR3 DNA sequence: TGTGCCAGCCGCGTCAGGGCTGGAAACACCATATATTTT.

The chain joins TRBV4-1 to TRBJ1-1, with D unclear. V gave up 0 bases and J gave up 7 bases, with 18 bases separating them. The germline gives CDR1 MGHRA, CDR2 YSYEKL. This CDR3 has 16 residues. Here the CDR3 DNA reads TGCGCCAGCAGCCAAGACGGAAGTAGGGATGGACTTGAAGCTTTCTTT. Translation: CASSQDGSRDGLEAFF.

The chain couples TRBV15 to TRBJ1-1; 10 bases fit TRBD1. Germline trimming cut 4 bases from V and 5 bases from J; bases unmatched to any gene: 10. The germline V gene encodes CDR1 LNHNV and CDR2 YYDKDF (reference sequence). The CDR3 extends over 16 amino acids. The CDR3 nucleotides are TGTGCCACCAGCACTCCGGGACAGGGGTTTCGGACTGAAGCTTTCTTT. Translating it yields CATSTPGQGFRTEAFF.

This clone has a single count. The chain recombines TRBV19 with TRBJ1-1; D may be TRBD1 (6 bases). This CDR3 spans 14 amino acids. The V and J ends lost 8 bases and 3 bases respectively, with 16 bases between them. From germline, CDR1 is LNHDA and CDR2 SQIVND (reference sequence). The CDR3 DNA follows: TGTGCCAGTCCAGACGGGTCAGGGGACACTGAAGCTTTCTTT. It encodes CASPDGSGDTEAFF.

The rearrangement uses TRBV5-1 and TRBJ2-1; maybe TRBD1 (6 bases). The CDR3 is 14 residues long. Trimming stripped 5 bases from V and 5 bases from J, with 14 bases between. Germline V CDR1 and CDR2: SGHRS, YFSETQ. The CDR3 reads CASRSTGLDNEQFF. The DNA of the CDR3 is TGCGCCAGCAGGTCTACAGGGCTAGACAATGAGCAGTTCTTC.

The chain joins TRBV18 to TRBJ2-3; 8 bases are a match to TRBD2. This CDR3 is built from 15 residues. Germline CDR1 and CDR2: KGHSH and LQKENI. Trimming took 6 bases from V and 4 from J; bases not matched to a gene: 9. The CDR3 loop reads CASSPSAGGADTQYF. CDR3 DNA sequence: TGTGCCAGCTCCCCCTCCGCGGGAGGCGCAGATACGCAGTATTTT.

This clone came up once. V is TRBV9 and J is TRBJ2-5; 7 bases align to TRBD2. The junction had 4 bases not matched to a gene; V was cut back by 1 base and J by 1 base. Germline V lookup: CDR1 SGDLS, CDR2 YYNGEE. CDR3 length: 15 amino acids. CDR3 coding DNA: TGTGCCAGCAGCGTAATGGGGGGGATCCAAGAGACCCAGTACTTC. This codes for CASSVMGGIQETQYF.

CDR3 sequence (DNA): TGTGCCAGCAGCTTGGGGACTAGCGGACGCACAGATACGCAGTATTTT. It yields the protein CASSLGTSGRTDTQYF. The rearrangement joins TRBV5-8 to TRBJ2-3, with 10 bases lining up with TRBD2. J lost 1 base, V lost 0 bases, and 2 bases had no gene match. The CDR3 is made up of 16 amino acids. Germline CDR1 reads SGHTS; CDR2 reads YDEGEE. The variable domain in full, with the rest retrieved from reference TRBV5-8 and TRBJ2-3, is EAGVTQSPTHLIKTRGQQATLRCSPISGHTSVYWYQQALGLGLQFLLWYDEGEERNRGNFPPRFSGRQFPNYSSELNVNALELEDSALYLCASSLGTSGRTDTQYFGPGTRLTVL.

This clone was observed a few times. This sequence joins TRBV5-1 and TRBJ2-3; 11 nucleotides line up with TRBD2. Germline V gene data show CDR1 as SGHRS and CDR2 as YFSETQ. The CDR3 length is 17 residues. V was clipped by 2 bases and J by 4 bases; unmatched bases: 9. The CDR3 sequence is CASSLDTSGGGSDTQYF. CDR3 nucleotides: TGCGCCAGCAGCTTAGATACTAGCGGGGGCGGGTCAGATACGCAGTATTTT.

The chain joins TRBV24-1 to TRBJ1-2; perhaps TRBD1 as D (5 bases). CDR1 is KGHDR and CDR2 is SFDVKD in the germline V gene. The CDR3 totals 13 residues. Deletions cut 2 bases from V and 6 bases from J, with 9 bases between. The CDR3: CATSDYRQNGYTF. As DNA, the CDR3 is TGTGCCACCAGTGATTATCGACAGAATGGCTACACCTTC.

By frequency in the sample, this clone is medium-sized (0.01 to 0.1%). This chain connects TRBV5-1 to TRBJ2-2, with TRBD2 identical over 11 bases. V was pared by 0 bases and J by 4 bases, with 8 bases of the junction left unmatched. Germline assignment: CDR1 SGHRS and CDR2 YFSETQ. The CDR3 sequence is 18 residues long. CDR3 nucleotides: TGCGCCAGCAGCTTGGCTCTAGCGGGGGGAATTGGCACCGGGGAGCTGTTTTTT. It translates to CASSLALAGGIGTGELFF.

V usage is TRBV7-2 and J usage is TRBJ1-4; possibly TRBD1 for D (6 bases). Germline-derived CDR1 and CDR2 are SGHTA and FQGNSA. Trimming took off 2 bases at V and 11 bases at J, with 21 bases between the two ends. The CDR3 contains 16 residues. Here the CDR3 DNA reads TGTGCCAGCAGCTTACTCCTAGTGGGGGCCACGGGGAAACTGTTTTTT. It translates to CASSLLLVGATGKLFF.

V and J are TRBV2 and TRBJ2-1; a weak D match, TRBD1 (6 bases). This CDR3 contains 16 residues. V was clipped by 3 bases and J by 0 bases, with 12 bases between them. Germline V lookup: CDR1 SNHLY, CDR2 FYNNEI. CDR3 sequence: CASSDRQASSYNEQFF. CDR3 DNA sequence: TGTGCCAGCAGTGACCGACAGGCGAGCTCCTACAATGAGCAGTTCTTC.

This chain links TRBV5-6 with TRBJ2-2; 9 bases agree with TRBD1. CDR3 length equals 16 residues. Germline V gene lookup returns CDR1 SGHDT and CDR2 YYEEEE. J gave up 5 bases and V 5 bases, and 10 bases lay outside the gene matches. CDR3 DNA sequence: TGTGCCAGCAGTAAGAGACAGGGGGAGAGGACCGGGGAGCTGTTTTTT. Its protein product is CASSKRQGERTGELFF.

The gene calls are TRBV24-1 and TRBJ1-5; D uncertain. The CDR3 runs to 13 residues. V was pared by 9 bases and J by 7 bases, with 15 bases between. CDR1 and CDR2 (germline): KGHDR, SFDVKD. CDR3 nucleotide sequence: TGTGCCACCGACATCGCAGTGGCACAGCCCCAGCATTTT. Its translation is CATDIAVAQPQHF.

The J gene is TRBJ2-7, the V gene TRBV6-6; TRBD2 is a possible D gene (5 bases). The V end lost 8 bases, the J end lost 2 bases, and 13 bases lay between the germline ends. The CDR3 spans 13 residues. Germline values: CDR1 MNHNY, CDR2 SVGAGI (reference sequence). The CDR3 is CASAFHSAYEQYF. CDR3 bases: TGTGCCAGCGCATTCCATAGCGCCTACGAGCAGTACTTC.

CDR3 sequence: CASSMDTGPQHF. In DNA form, the CDR3 reads TGTGCCAGTAGCATGGACACGGGGCCCCAGCATTTT. The chain joins TRBV19 to TRBJ1-5; weak D call: TRBD1 (5 bases). Germline values: CDR1 LNHDA, CDR2 SQIVND (reference sequence). Trimming stripped 6 bases from V and 9 bases from J, with 12 bases between. The CDR3 length is 12 residues. The entire variable domain, with the rest obtained from reference TRBV19 and TRBJ1-5, is as follows: DGGITQSPKYLFRKEGQNVTLSCEQNLNHDAMYWYRQDPGQGLRLIYYSQIVNDFQKGDIAEGYSVSREKKESFPLTVTSAQKNPTAFYLCASSMDTGPQHFGDGTRLSIL.

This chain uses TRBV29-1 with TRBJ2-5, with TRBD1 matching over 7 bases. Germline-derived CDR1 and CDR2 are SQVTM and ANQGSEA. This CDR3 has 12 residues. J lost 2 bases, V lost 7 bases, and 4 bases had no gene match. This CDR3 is CSAGTAQETQYF. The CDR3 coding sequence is TGCAGCGCCGGGACAGCACAAGAGACCCAGTACTTC. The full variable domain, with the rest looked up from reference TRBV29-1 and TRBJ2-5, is SAVISQKPSRDICQRGTSLTIQCQVDSQVTMMFWYRQQPGQSLTLIATANQGSEATYESGFVIDKFPISRPNLTFSTLTVSNMSPEDSSIYLCSAGTAQETQYFGPGTRLLVL.

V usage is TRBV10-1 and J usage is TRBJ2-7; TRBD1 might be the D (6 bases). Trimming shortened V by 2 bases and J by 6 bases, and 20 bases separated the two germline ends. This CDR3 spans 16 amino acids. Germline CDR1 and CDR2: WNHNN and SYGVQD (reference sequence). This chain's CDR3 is CASSEVPGGGRGEQYF. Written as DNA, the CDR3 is TGCGCCAGCAGTGAGGTACCGGGTGGGGGCCGAGGCGAGCAGTACTTC.

CDR3 sequence (DNA): TGTGCCACCGCGACAGGGATAAACTATGGCTACACCTTC. Translating it yields CATATGINYGYTF. The J gene is TRBJ1-2, the V gene TRBV19; 7 bases match TRBD1. The CDR3 spans 13 residues. J lost 2 bases, V lost 10 bases, and 7 bases had no gene match. Germline V gives CDR1 LNHDA, CDR2 SQIVND (reference sequence).